This T cell receptor (beta chain) was recovered during a study of T-cell reconstitution after alpha-beta-depleted transplantation in children. The CDR3 spans 21 residues. The germline gives CDR1 LGHNA, CDR2 YNFKEQ. A word on this clonotype: One end of the junction varies from germline; a read error may be responsible.

TCRbeta library construction was performed incorporating unique molecular identifiers. MiXCR, run by TCRdb on the PCR reads, gives a single entry per CDR3 protein. There are some 340,000 distinct CDR3 sequences in the sample; 9% to 12% occur only once, and approximately 2.3% lies in the top ten. The sequenced sample was PBMCs from the stem cell graft donor, obtained from the stem cell graft. The chain joins TRBV4-2 to TRBJ2-6, with TRBD1 as a possible D gene (5 bases). The receptor was isolated from a human donor who donated a stem cell graft to a child with acute lymphoblastic leukemia. CDR3 nucleotide sequence: TGTGCCAGCAGCCAAGATATAAGGTTCTCAGGGTCGGGCTCTGGGGCCAACGGCCTGACTTTC. It yields the protein CASSQDIRFSGSGSGANGLTF.